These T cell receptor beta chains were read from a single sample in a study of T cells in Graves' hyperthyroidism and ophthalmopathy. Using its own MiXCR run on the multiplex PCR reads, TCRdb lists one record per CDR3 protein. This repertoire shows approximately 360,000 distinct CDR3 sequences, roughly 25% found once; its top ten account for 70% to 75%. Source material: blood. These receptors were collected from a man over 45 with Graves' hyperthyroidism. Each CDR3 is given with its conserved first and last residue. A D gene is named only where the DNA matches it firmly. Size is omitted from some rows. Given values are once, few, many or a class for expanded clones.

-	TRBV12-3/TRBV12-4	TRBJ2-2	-	TGTGCCAGCAGACGACTGACCGTCGGGGAGCTGTTTTTT	CASRRLTVGELFF
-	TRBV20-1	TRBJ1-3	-	TGCAGCGCCACCGCGGGAAACACCATATATTTT	CSATAGNTIYF
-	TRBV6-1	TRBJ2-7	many	TGTGCCAGCAGTGAAGCGATAGCCTACGAGCAGTACTTC	CASSEAIAYEQYF
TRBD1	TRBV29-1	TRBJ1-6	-	TGCAGCGTAAGAGAGGGACAGGGGAACTCACCCCTCCACTTT	CSVREGQGNSPLHF
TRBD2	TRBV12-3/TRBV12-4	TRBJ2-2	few	TGTGCCAGCAGCCCGGGGGGGACGATCAACACCGGGGAGCTGTTTTTT	CASSPGGTINTGELFF
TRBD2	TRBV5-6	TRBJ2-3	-	TGTGCCAGCAGCTTGGATCATAGCGGGATGGCAGATACGCAGTATTTT	CASSLDHSGMADTQYF
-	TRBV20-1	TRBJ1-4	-	TGCAGTGCAAAGGACCCGGAAAAACTGTTTTTT	CSAKDPEKLFF
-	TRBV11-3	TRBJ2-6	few	TGTGCCAGCAGCTTAGCAAGCAGGGGGAGGACTGGGGCCAACGTCCTGACTTTC	CASSLASRGRTGANVLTF
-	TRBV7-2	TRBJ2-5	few	TGTGCCAGCAGCTTACAGGGCGAGACCCAGTACTTC	CASSLQGETQYF
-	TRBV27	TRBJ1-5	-	TGTGCCAGCAGTTTATCGCGTCACCAGCCCCAGCATTTT	CASSLSRHQPQHF
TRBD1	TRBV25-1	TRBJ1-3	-	TGTGCCAGCAAGACAGGGCTCCCCTCTGGAAACACCATATATTTT	CASKTGLPSGNTIYF
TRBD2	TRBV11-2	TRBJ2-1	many	TGTGCCAGCAGCTTGACTAGCGGGAGAGGGAATGAGCAGTTCTTC	CASSLTSGRGNEQFF
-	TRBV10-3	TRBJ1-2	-	TGTGCCATCAATCCATCGGGCCGGAACTATGGCTACACCTTC	CAINPSGRNYGYTF
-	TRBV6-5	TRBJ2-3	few	TGTGCCAGCAGTTACGGAGCCGGCACAGATACGCAGTATTTT	CASSYGAGTDTQYF
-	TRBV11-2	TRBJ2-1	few	TGTGCCAGCAGCTTATATGGGGGTACGGGAACCAATGAGCAGTTCTTC	CASSLYGGTGTNEQFF
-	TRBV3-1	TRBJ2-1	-	TGTGCCAGCAGCGATGGGGGGGGCGCTGGGCACAATGAGCAGTTCTTC	CASSDGGGAGHNEQFF
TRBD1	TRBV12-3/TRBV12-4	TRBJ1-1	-	TGTGCCAGCAGTCCAACCCACAGGGGCGCTGAAGCTTTCTTT	CASSPTHRGAEAFF
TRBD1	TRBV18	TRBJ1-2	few	TGTGCCAGCTCATCGACAGGGGCGGACTATGGCTACACCTTC	CASSSTGADYGYTF
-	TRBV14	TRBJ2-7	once	TGTGCCAGCAGCCAAGCCCCCTCCTACGAGCAGTACTTC	CASSQAPSYEQYF
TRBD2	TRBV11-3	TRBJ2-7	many	TGTGCCAGCAGTCCTCTAGCGGCGAGCTCCTACGAGCAGTACTTC	CASSPLAASSYEQYF
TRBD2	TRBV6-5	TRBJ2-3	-	TGTGCCAGCAGTTACGTCGCTAGCGGGAATGGGAGGGGTACGCAGTATTTT	CASSYVASGNGRGTQYF
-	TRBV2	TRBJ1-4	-	TGTGCCAGCATGAAAACCCTTACCGGTGAAAAACTGTTTTTT	CASMKTLTGEKLFF